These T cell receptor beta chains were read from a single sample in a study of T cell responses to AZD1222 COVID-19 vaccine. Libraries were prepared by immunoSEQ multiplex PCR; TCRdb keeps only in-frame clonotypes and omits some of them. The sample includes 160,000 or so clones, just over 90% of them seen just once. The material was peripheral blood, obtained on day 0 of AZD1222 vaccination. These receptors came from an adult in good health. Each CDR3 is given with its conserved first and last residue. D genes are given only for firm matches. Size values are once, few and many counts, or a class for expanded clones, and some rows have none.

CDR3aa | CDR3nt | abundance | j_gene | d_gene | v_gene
CASKRDLGEQYF | TGTGCCAGCAAACGAGACCTGGGCGAGCAGTACTTC | NA | TRBJ2-7 | NA | TRBV27
CASSPGTSGYEQYF | TGTGCCAGCAGTCCGGGGACTAGCGGCTACGAGCAGTACTTC | NA | TRBJ2-7 | TRBD2 | TRBV27
CASSLAQGQGTPTGELFF | TGTGCCAGCAGCTTAGCTCAGGGACAGGGGACTCCAACCGGGGAGCTGTTTTTT | NA | TRBJ2-2 | TRBD1 | TRBV7-7
CASSPNRGSSYEQYF | TGTGCCAGCAGCCCTAATAGGGGCAGCTCCTACGAGCAGTACTTC | once | TRBJ2-7 | NA | TRBV25-1
CASSSYQGASYNEQFF | TGCGCCAGCAGCTCCTACCAGGGGGCGTCCTACAATGAGCAGTTCTTC | NA | TRBJ2-1 | TRBD1 | TRBV4-1
CASGQNSYEQYF | TGTGCCAGCGGACAGAATTCCTACGAGCAGTACTTC | NA | TRBJ2-7 | NA | TRBV7-2
CATSRDQQGNEQFF | TGTGCCACCAGCAGAGATCAACAGGGTAACGAGCAGTTCTTC | NA | TRBJ2-1 | NA | TRBV15
CASSFGGDMGEKLFF | TGTGCCAGCAGCTTTGGGGGGGACATGGGTGAAAAACTGTTTTTT | once | TRBJ1-4 | NA | TRBV7-9
CASSLGRVQGYTF | TGTGCCAGCAGCTTGGGGAGGGTACAAGGCTACACCTTC | NA | TRBJ1-2 | NA | TRBV7-2
CASSFARLNTEAFF | TGTGCCAGCAGTTTCGCTCGATTGAACACTGAAGCTTTCTTT | NA | TRBJ1-1 | NA | TRBV28
CASSQDWGTGVEQYF | TGTGCCAGCAGCCAAGATTGGGGGACAGGGGTCGAGCAGTACTTC | NA | TRBJ2-7 | TRBD1 | TRBV3-1/TRBV3-2
CASSRTGGSGNTIYF | TGTGCCAGCAGCCGGACAGGGGGCTCTGGAAACACCATATATTTT | once | TRBJ1-3 | TRBD1 | TRBV27
CASSPGTLKSTDTQYF | TGTGCCAGTAGTCCGGGGACACTTAAGAGCACAGATACGCAGTATTTT | NA | TRBJ2-3 | NA | TRBV19
CATQVDLRDSRNTIYF | TGTGCCACCCAGGTCGATCTAAGGGATTCTAGAAACACCATATATTTT | once | TRBJ1-3 | NA | TRBV6-6
CATLNSQGDDQPQHF | TGTGCCACGTTAAATTCGCAGGGGGACGATCAGCCCCAGCATTTT | NA | TRBJ1-5 | TRBD1 | TRBV24-1
CASSRVRDREKLFF | TGTGCCAGCAGCCGGGTCCGGGACAGGGAAAAACTGTTTTTT | NA | TRBJ1-4 | TRBD1 | TRBV3-1/TRBV3-2
CASSILMGRNEKLFF | TGTGCCAGTAGTATCTTGATGGGGCGAAATGAAAAACTGTTTTTT | NA | TRBJ1-4 | NA | TRBV19
CASSLRQGTPEAFF | TGTGCCAGCAGTCTCCGACAGGGGACCCCTGAAGCTTTCTTT | NA | TRBJ1-1 | TRBD1 | TRBV11-2
CASSQGQGANEKLFF | TGTGCCAGCAGCCAAGGACAGGGCGCTAATGAAAAACTGTTTTTT | NA | TRBJ1-4 | TRBD1 | TRBV28
CATSMPGPPNQPQHF | TGTGCCACCAGCATGCCGGGCCCACCCAATCAGCCCCAGCATTTT | NA | TRBJ1-5 | NA | TRBV15
CASSSFSGSNQPQHF | TGTGCCAGCAGTTCATTCTCGGGTAGCAATCAGCCCCAGCATTTT | NA | TRBJ1-5 | NA | TRBV27
CASGAGRNWETQYF | TGTGCCTCCGGGGCAGGGAGGAATTGGGAGACCCAGTACTTC | NA | TRBJ2-5 | NA | TRBV6-5
CASSGAGRANTGELFF | TGTGCCAGTAGTGGGGCGGGGCGGGCGAACACCGGGGAGCTGTTTTTT | NA | TRBJ2-2 | NA | TRBV19
CASSLAGGRNNEQFF | TGTGCCAGCAGCTTAGCGGGAGGGCGAAACAATGAGCAGTTCTTC | NA | TRBJ2-1 | TRBD2 | TRBV11-2
CASSLARRGSYGYTF | TGTGCCAGCAGCTTGGCCAGGAGGGGGTCCTATGGCTACACCTTC | NA | TRBJ1-2 | NA | TRBV5-6
CSVRRPSYNEQFF | TGCAGCGTTCGTCGGCCCTCCTACAATGAGCAGTTCTTC | NA | TRBJ2-1 | NA | TRBV29-1
CASSFGEQGRGAFF | TGTGCCAGCAGTTTTGGCGAACAGGGAAGGGGAGCTTTCTTT | NA | TRBJ1-1 | NA | TRBV25-1
CSVRSSYEQYF | TGCAGCGTGAGAAGCTCCTACGAGCAGTACTTC | NA | TRBJ2-7 | NA | TRBV29-1
CASSQDNGASTQYF | TGCGCCAGCAGCCAAGACAATGGGGCTAGTACGCAGTATTTT | NA | TRBJ2-3 | NA | TRBV4-3
CASSYQGVKTEAFF | TGTGCCAGCAGTTACCAGGGCGTAAAGACTGAAGCTTTCTTT | NA | TRBJ1-1 | NA | TRBV6-2/TRBV6-3
CASSPTGTRGAEAFF | TGTGCCAGCAGCCCGACAGGGACCAGAGGGGCTGAAGCTTTCTTT | NA | TRBJ1-1 | TRBD1 | TRBV5-4
CATSDGGQGQETQYF | TGTGCCACCAGTGATGGGGGACAGGGACAAGAGACCCAGTACTTC | NA | TRBJ2-5 | TRBD1 | TRBV24-1
CASSYRGGEKLFF | TGTGCCAGCAGTTACCGGGGGGGGGAAAAACTGTTTTTT | NA | TRBJ1-4 | NA | TRBV6-5
CASSSNRAGELFF | TGTGCCAGCAGCTCCAACAGGGCCGGGGAGCTGTTTTTT | NA | TRBJ2-2 | NA | TRBV7-3